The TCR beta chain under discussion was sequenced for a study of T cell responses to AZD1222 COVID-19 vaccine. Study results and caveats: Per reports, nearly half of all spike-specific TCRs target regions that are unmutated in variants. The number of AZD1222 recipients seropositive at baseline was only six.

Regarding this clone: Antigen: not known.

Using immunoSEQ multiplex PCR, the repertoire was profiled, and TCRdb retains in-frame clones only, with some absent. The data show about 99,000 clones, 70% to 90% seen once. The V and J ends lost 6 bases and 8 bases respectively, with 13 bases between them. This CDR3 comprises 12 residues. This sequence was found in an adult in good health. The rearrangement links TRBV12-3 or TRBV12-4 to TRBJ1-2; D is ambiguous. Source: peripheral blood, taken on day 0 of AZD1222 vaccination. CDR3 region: CASSFRLGGYTF. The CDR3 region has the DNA TGTGCCAGCAGCTTCCGACTTGGGGGCTACACCTTC.